The 28 T cell receptor beta chains listed next were all sequenced from one sample in a study of blood T cell repertoires in COVID-19. Here immunoSEQ multiplex PCR was the method, and the copy in TCRdb shows in-frame clones only, minus some. Among about 180,000 clones listed, about three quarters were seen once. The specimen was peripheral blood. The receptors originated from a woman aged 80 or older with COVID-19, enrolled during active disease.

The chain carries TRBV5-1 and TRBJ2-1; 15 bases are a match to TRBD2. Germline assignment: CDR1 SGHRS and CDR2 YFSETQ. Unmatched junction bases numbered 8, after V lost 3 bases and J lost 7 bases. The length of the CDR3 is 17 residues. The CDR3 bases are TGCGCCAGCAGCTCGATGCCGGGACTAGCGGGGGGTAATGAGCAGTTCTTC. As protein: CASSSMPGLAGGNEQFF.

The chain carries TRBV5-6 and TRBJ2-2; the match to TRBD1 covers 8 bases. Germline V lookup: CDR1 SGHDT, CDR2 YYEEEE. This CDR3 comprises 15 residues. Trimming removed 4 bases from V and 4 bases from J; junction bases left unmatched: 6. CDR3 sequence: CASSLLDRVTGELFF. CDR3 nucleotides: TGTGCCAGCAGCCTGTTGGACAGGGTCACCGGGGAGCTGTTTTTT.

CDR3 nucleotide sequence: TGTGCTAGTGGCTCAACCTGGACTAGCGGTACACCGAAGGAGCTGTTTTTT. Amino acids: CASGSTWTSGTPKELFF. The chain carries TRBV12-5 and TRBJ2-2; 10 bases line up with TRBD2. V dropped 6 bases and J dropped 10; count of bases not matched to a gene: 17. CDR3 length: 17 residues. The V gene's germline CDR1 is LGHNT and CDR2 FRNRAP.

The J gene is TRBJ1-1, the V gene TRBV7-2; D is possibly TRBD1 (5 bases). Germline CDR1 SGHTA, CDR2 FQGNSA. V lost 2 bases, J lost 8 bases, and 9 bases lay in between. The CDR3 length is 12 residues. CDR3 sequence: CASSLFNREAFF. The CDR3 region has the DNA TGTGCCAGCAGCTTATTCAACAGGGAAGCTTTCTTT.

The chain joins TRBV19 to TRBJ2-6, with TRBD1 identical over 12 bases. This CDR3 has 18 residues. V was clipped by 6 bases and J by 4 bases; unmatched bases: 10. From germline, CDR1 is LNHDA and CDR2 SQIVND (reference sequence). The CDR3 DNA sequence: TGTGCCAGTAGAAGACCGGGACAGGGGGCTTGGGGGGCCAACGTCCTGACTTTC. Translation gives CASRRPGQGAWGANVLTF.

The gene calls are TRBV3-1 (or the pseudogene TRBV3-2) and TRBJ2-3; no clear D gene. The CDR3 totals 11 residues. V gave up 0 bases and J gave up 10 bases, with 5 bases separating them. The germline V gene encodes CDR1 LGHDT and CDR2 YNNKEL (reference sequence). The CDR3 bases are TGTGCCAGCAGCCAAGATCGGGCGCAGTATTTT. This translates into CASSQDRAQYF.

This clone was counted a single time. The chain recombines TRBV19 with TRBJ2-7, with D perhaps matching TRBD1 (7 bases). Trimming took 6 bases from V and 2 from J, leaving 20 bases between them. Germline V gene sequence: CDR1 LNHDA, CDR2 SQIVND (reference sequence). The CDR3 sequence is 16 residues long. Here the CDR3 reads CASSSAGGWGTYEQYF. CDR3 bases: TGTGCCAGTAGCTCCGCAGGGGGGTGGGGTACCTACGAGCAGTACTTC.

This clone was detected ten times or more. The V and J genes are TRBV5-1 and TRBJ2-3, with no clear D. Trimming cost V 1 base and J 0 bases, with 9 bases left between them. CDR1 SGHRS and CDR2 YFSETQ come from the germline V gene. CDR3 length: 15 amino acids. The CDR3, as DNA: TGCGCCAGCAGCTTGTATGATAGCAGCACAGATACGCAGTATTTT. As protein: CASSLYDSSTDTQYF.

This clone was found once. The chain combines TRBV19 with TRBJ2-1; D is uncertain. Trimming shortened V by 4 bases and J by 10 bases, and 11 bases separated the two germline ends. Germline V gene data show CDR1 as LNHDA and CDR2 as SQIVND (reference sequence). The CDR3 contains 12 residues. The CDR3 DNA is TGTGCCAGTAGTAAAAGCGAAGGCGAGCAGTTCTTC. Residues: CASSKSEGEQFF. Looking up the rest from reference TRBV19 and TRBJ2-1 gives the full variable domain: DGGITQSPKYLFRKEGQNVTLSCEQNLNHDAMYWYRQDPGQGLRLIYYSQIVNDFQKGDIAEGYSVSREKKESFPLTVTSAQKNPTAFYLCASSKSEGEQFFGPGTRLTVL.

The J gene is TRBJ2-7, the V gene TRBV24-1; 8 bases fit TRBD1. This CDR3 contains 13 residues. The germline V gene has CDR1 KGHDR and CDR2 SFDVKD. V was clipped by 4 bases and J by 3 bases; unmatched bases: 1. The CDR3 region is CATSEGQDYEQYF. The CDR3 nucleotides read TGTGCCACCAGTGAGGGACAGGACTACGAGCAGTACTTC.

The V and J genes are TRBV9 and TRBJ1-5, with D possibly being TRBD1 (5 bases). The CDR3 is made up of 15 amino acids. Trimming took off 4 bases at V and 6 bases at J, with 17 bases between the two ends. CDR1 and CDR2 from the germline V gene are SGDLS and YYNGEE. CDR3 region: CASSPRGVPGQPQHF. In DNA, the CDR3 is TGTGCCAGCAGCCCCCGGGGGGTTCCTGGTCAGCCCCAGCATTTT.

The V gene is TRBV4-2, the J gene TRBJ2-7; 7 bases line up with TRBD1. The CDR3 totals 15 residues. Germline loops: CDR1 LGHNA, CDR2 YNFKEQ. V gave up 4 bases and J gave up 1 base; unmatched junction bases: 7. DNA of the CDR3: TGTGCCAGCAGCCTCCCGGGACAGCCTTCCTACGAGCAGTACTTC. It codes for CASSLPGQPSYEQYF.

The V call is TRBV5-5, the J call TRBJ2-5; 10 bases match TRBD2. With 0 bases clipped from V and 4 bases from J, the junction kept 6 bases outside the gene matches. Per the germline V gene, CDR1 is SGHKS and CDR2 is YYEKEE (reference sequence). The CDR3 loop spans 16 amino acids. The DNA for the CDR3 is TGTGCCAGCAGCTTGGGTCTAGCGGGGGTCGGAGAGACCCAGTACTTC. Amino acids: CASSLGLAGVGETQYF.

For the CDR3, the DNA is TGCAGCGTGCGGGACAGGGAAAACACCGGGGAGCTGTTTTTT. The encoded protein is CSVRDRENTGELFF. The chain carries TRBV29-1 and TRBJ2-2; 9 nucleotides match TRBD1. V was pared by 6 bases and J by 2 bases, with 4 bases of the junction left unmatched. Germline lookup yields CDR1 SQVTM and CDR2 ANQGSEA. The CDR3 contains 14 residues.

The sample holds one count of this clone. V and J are TRBV6-6 and TRBJ1-5; D is unclear. V lost 0 bases, J lost 3 bases, and 9 bases lay in between. This CDR3 has 15 residues. Germline V CDR1 and CDR2: MNHNY, SVGAGI (reference sequence). The CDR3 here is CASSYSPQNNQPQHF. The CDR3 nucleotides read TGTGCCAGCAGTTACTCTCCGCAGAACAATCAGCCCCAGCATTTT.

The chain links TRBV4-3 to TRBJ1-5; 11 bases agree with TRBD1. The CDR3 is made up of 17 amino acids. V shed 0 bases and J 5 bases; nucleotides not matched to a gene: 6. Looked up from germline, CDR1 is LGHNA and CDR2 is YSLEER. The CDR3 DNA is TGCGCCAGCAGCCAAGATTGGACAGGGGGCGCGTATCAGCCCCAGCATTTT. The encoded protein is CASSQDWTGGAYQPQHF.

The chain combines TRBV7-9 with TRBJ1-4; perhaps TRBD1 as D (6 bases). The germline CDR1 and CDR2 sequences are SEHNR and FQNEAQ (reference sequence). The CDR3 is 14 residues long. Trimming took off 2 bases at V and 4 bases at J, with 8 bases between the two ends. In DNA, the CDR3 is TGTGCCAGCAGCTTAAGACAGGTTAATGAAAAACTGTTTTTT. It translates to CASSLRQVNEKLFF.

The chain carries TRBV27 and TRBJ1-4; weak D call: TRBD1 (6 bases). V shed 5 bases and J shed 0 bases, with 10 bases lying between them. This CDR3 region has 15 residues. The germline gives CDR1 MNHEY, CDR2 SMNVEV (reference sequence). This CDR3 is CASSQNRATNEKLFF. The DNA for the CDR3 is TGTGCCAGCAGTCAAAACAGGGCAACTAATGAAAAACTGTTTTTT.

This clone showed up just once. This sequence joins TRBV11-3 and TRBJ2-7; TRBD1 might be the D (5 bases). The germline V gene encodes CDR1 SGHNT and CDR2 YENEEA. Trimming pared 0 bases from V and 5 bases from J, leaving 17 bases between. This CDR3 comprises 16 residues. CDR3 in DNA: TGTGCCAGCAGCTTAGATTCGGCAGGGTTGTTCAACGAGCAGTACTTC. Protein sequence: CASSLDSAGLFNEQYF.

This clone appeared many times. This chain links TRBV7-2 with TRBJ2-2; the D is unclear. Trimming took 5 bases from V and 2 from J, leaving 9 bases between them. The CDR3 is 14 residues long. Per the germline V gene, CDR1 is SGHTA and CDR2 is FQGNSA. The CDR3, as DNA: TGTGCCAGCAGCCCCGACACCAACACCGGGGAGCTGTTTTTT. Residues: CASSPDTNTGELFF.

The rearrangement uses TRBV2 and TRBJ2-7; D perhaps matches TRBD1 (6 bases). This CDR3 is 16 amino acids long. From germline, CDR1 is SNHLY and CDR2 FYNNEI. The germline V and J ends were trimmed by 8 bases and 3 bases, with 23 bases remaining between them. This CDR3 is CASLPGDRPSYYEQYF. In DNA form, the CDR3 reads TGTGCCAGCCTTCCTGGCGACAGGCCATCCTACTACGAGCAGTACTTC.

This chain uses TRBV6-1 with TRBJ1-1; 9 bases align to TRBD1. The germline CDR1 and CDR2 sequences are MNHNS and SASEGT. The CDR3 totals 12 residues. J gave up 8 bases and V 6 bases, and 4 bases lay outside the gene matches. The CDR3 DNA reads as TGTGCCAGCAGCGGACAGGGGACAGAAGCTTTCTTT. The encoded protein is CASSGQGTEAFF.

The CDR3 sequence is CASSETAMSGYTF. In DNA form, the CDR3 reads TGCGCCAGCAGTGAGACCGCTATGTCTGGCTACACCTTC. The genes are TRBV10-2 and TRBJ1-2; no reliable D call. The CDR3 sequence is 13 residues long. The germline V gene has CDR1 WSHSY and CDR2 SAAADI. Trimming cost V 2 bases and J 7 bases, with 11 bases left between them.

The chain combines TRBV5-1 with TRBJ2-5, with D possibly being TRBD2 (6 bases). V gave up 0 bases and J gave up 2 bases, with 20 bases separating them. Germline CDR1 reads SGHRS; CDR2 reads YFSETQ. The CDR3 runs to 18 residues. Here the CDR3 DNA reads TGCGCCAGCAGCTTGGCATCCTGGGGGGTGAATTTTCAAGAGACCCAGTACTTC. Its translation is CASSLASWGVNFQETQYF.

The sample holds a few counts of this clone. This chain uses TRBV28 with TRBJ1-2; D remains unclear. The CDR3 runs to 13 residues. V gave up 5 bases and J gave up 8 bases, with 15 bases separating them. Germline V gives CDR1 MDHEN, CDR2 SYDVKM. The CDR3 is CASSSGLYAGYTF. The CDR3 nucleotides read TGTGCCAGCAGTAGCGGGTTATATGCAGGCTACACCTTC.

Here the CDR3 DNA reads TGCAGCGCGAGGCGGGGGGCGAGTTACGAGCAGTACTTC. This gives the protein CSARRGASYEQYF. V gene TRBV29-1 combines with J gene TRBJ2-7; 8 bases match TRBD2. V dropped 7 bases and J dropped 4; count of bases not matched to a gene: 9. The CDR3 sequence is 13 residues long. Germline V lookup: CDR1 SQVTM, CDR2 ANQGSEA.

The rearrangement joins TRBV6-6 to TRBJ1-1, with D perhaps matching TRBD1 (6 bases). V lost 2 bases and J lost 0, with 10 bases in between. The CDR3 covers 15 residues. Germline lookup yields CDR1 MNHNY and CDR2 SVGAGI (reference sequence). CDR3 amino acids: CASSYRSGVNTEAFF. In nucleotides, the CDR3 is TGTGCCAGCAGTTACAGGTCAGGGGTGAACACTGAAGCTTTCTTT.

The gene calls are TRBV19 and TRBJ2-5, with a possible D match to TRBD2 (6 bases). The CDR3 extends over 18 amino acids. V lost 2 bases and J 4 bases, leaving 23 bases between the germline ends. CDR1 is LNHDA, CDR2 SQIVND, per germline (reference sequence). CDR3 in amino acids: CASSIWGVGGFVAETQYF. In DNA form, the CDR3 reads TGTGCCAGTAGTATATGGGGGGTTGGGGGTTTCGTGGCAGAGACCCAGTACTTC.